This T cell receptor (beta chain) was identified during a study of blood T cell repertoires in COVID-19. The wider study: Some COVID-19 samples were acute and others convalescent; all came from the United States, Italy and Spain. PBMCs, B-cell-depleted T cells, or T cells were the source of the cDNA or gDNA that made up the material.

Profiling relied on immunoSEQ multiplex PCR, and the TCRdb table lists in-frame clones only, not all of them. In the table there are a few hundred thousand clones, around 89% of which are singletons. Trimming removed 0 bases at V and 13 bases at J, with 12 bases between. The CDR3 contains 13 residues. Germline values: CDR1 SNHLY, CDR2 FYNNEI. This sequence originates from a woman in her forties or fifties with COVID-19, enrolled during active disease. Sequenced material: peripheral blood. The rearrangement joins TRBV2 to TRBJ1-4; TRBD1 is a possible D gene (5 bases). The CDR3 DNA sequence: TGTGCCAGCAGTGAAGCGCTTAGCCAGGGACTGTTTTTT. Amino acids: CASSEALSQGLFF.